The table lists the clone carrying this TCR beta chain with a few counts. Its antigen is unknown. The sample's treatment: approximately nine-day PBMC culture with coronavirus spike peptide pools or control peptides (ViraFEST assay). After being plated at over 1.5 million per well, PBMCs were cultured with about 10 IU/ml IL-2 and 8.5 to 10 ug/ml peptide pools. This record comes from a study of vaccination and CD4 T cells after COVID-19. Study at large: Convalescent donors totaled six males and four females, including two who were Hispanic.

Sequenced with the Oncomine TCR Beta short-read assay was DNA taken from cultured CD4+ T cells. MiXCR, run by TCRdb on the PCR reads, gives a single entry per CDR3 protein. The table includes more than 15,000 distinct CDR3 sequences, approximately 58% detected once. The germline gives CDR1 SGHTA, CDR2 FQGNSA. There are 17 residues in the CDR3. J was trimmed by 10 bases and V by 2 bases; bases with no gene match: 11. This chain uses TRBV7-2 with TRBJ1-6; 10 bases are shared with TRBD1. The sequence came from a human donor who had recovered from COVID-19. Material for sequencing was CD4+ T cells from blood, cultured in vitro. The CDR3: CASSLQPAGTGESPLHF. CDR3 DNA sequence: TGTGCCAGCAGCTTACAACCCGCCGGGACAGGGGAATCACCCCTCCACTTT.